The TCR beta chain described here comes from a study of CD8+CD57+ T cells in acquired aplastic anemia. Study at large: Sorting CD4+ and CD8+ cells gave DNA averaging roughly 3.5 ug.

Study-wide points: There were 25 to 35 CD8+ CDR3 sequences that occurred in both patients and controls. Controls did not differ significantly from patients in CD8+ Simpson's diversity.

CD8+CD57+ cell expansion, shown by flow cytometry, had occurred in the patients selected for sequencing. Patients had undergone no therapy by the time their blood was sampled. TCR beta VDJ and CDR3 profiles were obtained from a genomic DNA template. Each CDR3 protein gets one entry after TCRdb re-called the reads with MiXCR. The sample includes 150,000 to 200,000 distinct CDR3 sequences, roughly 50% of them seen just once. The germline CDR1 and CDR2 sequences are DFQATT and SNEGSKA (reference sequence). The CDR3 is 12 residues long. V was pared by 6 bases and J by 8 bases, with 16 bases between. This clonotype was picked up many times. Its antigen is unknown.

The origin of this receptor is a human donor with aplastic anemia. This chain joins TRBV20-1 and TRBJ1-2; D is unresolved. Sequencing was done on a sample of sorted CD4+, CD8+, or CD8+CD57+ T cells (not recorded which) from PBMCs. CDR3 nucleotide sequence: TGCAGTGCCGACGAGGGAAATAAGGGCTACACCTTC. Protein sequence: CSADEGNKGYTF.